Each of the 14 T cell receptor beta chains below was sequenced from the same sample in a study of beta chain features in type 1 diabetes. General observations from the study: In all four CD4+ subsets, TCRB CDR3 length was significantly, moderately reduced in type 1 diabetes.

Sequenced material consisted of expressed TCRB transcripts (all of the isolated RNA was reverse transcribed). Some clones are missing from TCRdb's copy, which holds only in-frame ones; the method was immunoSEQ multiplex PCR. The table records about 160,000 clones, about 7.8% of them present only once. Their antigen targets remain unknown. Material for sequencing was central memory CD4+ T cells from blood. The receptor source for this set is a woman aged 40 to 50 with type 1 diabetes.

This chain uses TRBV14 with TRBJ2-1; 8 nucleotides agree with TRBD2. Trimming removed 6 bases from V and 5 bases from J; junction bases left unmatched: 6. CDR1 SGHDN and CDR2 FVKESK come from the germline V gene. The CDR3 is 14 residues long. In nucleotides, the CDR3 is TGTGCCAGCAGTAGGACTAGCAGTAACAATGAGCAGTTCTTC. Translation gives CASSRTSSNNEQFF.

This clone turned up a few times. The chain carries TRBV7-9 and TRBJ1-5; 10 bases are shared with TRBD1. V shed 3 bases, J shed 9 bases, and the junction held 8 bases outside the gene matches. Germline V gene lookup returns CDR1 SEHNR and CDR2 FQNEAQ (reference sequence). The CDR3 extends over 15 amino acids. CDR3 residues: CASSFSDRGLLPQHF. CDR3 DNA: TGTGCCAGCAGCTTTTCTGACAGGGGGCTGTTGCCCCAGCATTTT.

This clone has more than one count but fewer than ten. CDR3 sequence (DNA): TGTGCCAGTCGACTCCGGGACAGGGTTAATGTGGATGAAAAACTGTTTTTT. Protein: CASRLRDRVNVDEKLFF. The chain joins TRBV4-2 to TRBJ1-4; the match to TRBD1 covers 9 bases. V dropped 9 bases and J dropped 6; count of bases not matched to a gene: 17. Germline lookup yields CDR1 LGHNA and CDR2 YNFKEQ. The CDR3 consists of 17 residues.

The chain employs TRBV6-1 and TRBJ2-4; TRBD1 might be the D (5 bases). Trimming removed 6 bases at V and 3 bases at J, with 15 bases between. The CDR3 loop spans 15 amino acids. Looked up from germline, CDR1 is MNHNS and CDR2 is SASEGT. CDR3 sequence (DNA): TGTGCCAGCAGCGCCCAGGGTGTGGGCAAAAACATTCAGTACTTC. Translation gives CASSAQGVGKNIQYF.

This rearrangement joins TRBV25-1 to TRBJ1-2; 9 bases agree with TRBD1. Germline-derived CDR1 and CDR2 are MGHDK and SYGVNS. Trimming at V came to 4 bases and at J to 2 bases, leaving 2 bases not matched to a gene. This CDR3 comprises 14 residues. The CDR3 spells CASSGTGDNYGYTF. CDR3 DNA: TGTGCCAGCAGTGGGACAGGGGACAACTATGGCTACACCTTC.

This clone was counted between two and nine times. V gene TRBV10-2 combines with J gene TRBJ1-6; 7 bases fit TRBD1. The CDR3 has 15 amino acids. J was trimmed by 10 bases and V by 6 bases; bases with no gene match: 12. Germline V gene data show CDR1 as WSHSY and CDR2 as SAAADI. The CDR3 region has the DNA TGCGCCAGCAGGGGGTCTTGGACAGGTAGCTCACCCCTCCACTTT. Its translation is CASRGSWTGSSPLHF.

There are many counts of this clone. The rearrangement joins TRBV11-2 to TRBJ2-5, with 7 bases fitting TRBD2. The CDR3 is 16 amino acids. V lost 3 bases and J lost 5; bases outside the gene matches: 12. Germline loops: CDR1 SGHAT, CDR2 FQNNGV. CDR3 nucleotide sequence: TGTGCCAGCAGCTTTACCTCCGGGACTACATGGGAGACCCAGTACTTC. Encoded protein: CASSFTSGTTWETQYF.

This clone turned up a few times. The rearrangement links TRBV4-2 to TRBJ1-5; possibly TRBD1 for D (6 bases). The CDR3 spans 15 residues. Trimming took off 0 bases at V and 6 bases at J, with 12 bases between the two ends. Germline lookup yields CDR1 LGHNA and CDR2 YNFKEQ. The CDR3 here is CASSQDPGGGQPQHF. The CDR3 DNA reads TGTGCCAGCAGCCAAGATCCGGGGGGCGGTCAGCCCCAGCATTTT.

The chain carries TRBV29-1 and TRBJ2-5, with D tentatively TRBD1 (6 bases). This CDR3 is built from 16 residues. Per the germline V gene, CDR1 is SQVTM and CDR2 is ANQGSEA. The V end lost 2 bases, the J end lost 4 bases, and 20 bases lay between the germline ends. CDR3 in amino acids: CSVEFPGAVIGETQYF. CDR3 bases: TGCAGCGTTGAATTCCCAGGGGCGGTCATTGGAGAGACCCAGTACTTC.

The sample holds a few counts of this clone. DNA for the CDR3: TGTGCCAGCAGCTTATCGGGAAACACCATATATTTT. The encoded protein is CASSLSGNTIYF. The V and J genes are TRBV7-2 and TRBJ1-3; D is uncertain. Germline loops: CDR1 SGHTA, CDR2 FQGNSA. The CDR3 consists of 12 residues. V dropped 2 bases and J dropped 4 bases, with 3 bases sitting between them.

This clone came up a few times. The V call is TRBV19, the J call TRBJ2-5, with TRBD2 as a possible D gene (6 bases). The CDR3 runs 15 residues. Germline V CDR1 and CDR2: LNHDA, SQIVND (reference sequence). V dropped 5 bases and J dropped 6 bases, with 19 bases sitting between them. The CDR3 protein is CASSPSTGLMQTQYF. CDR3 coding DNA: TGTGCCAGTAGTCCTAGTACAGGACTAATGCAGACCCAGTACTTC.

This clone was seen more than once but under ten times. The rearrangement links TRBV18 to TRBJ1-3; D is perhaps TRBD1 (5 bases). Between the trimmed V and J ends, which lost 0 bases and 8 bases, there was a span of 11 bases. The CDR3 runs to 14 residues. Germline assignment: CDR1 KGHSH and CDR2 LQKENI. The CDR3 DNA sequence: TGTGCCAGCTCACCACCGGAGGGGCGCGACACCATATATTTT. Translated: CASSPPEGRDTIYF.

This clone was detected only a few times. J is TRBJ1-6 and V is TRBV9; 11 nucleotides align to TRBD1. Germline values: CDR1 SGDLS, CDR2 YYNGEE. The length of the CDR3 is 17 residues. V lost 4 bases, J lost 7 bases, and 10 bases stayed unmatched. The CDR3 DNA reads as TGTGCCAGCAGCAAAGGGACAGGGGGAGGCTGGAATTCACCCCTCCACTTT. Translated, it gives CASSKGTGGGWNSPLHF.

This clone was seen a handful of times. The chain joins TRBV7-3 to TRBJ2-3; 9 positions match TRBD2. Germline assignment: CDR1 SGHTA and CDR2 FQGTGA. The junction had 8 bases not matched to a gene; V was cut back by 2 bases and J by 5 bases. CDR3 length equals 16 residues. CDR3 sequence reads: CASSLSSGKTEDTQYF. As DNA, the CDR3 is TGTGCCAGCAGCTTATCTAGCGGGAAGACGGAAGATACGCAGTATTTT.